This T cell receptor (beta chain) comes out of a study of monozygotic twins with inflammatory bowel disease. There are 14 residues in the CDR3. Germline V gene data show CDR1 as MDHEN and CDR2 as SYDVKM. After re-calling the 5' RACE reads, TCRdb lists one entry per CDR3 protein, DNA absent. Seen in this sample are around 99,000 distinct CDR3 sequences; the ten most common clones hold 9.5% to 15%. General study findings and limits: Especially with disease activity, IBD patients shared fewer clonotypes with others than healthy twins did.

On this clonotype itself: Its antigen remains unknown.

The material sequenced was blood. This chain uses TRBV28 with TRBJ1-1; TCRdb reports TRBD1, a call that lacks DNA to check it against. This clonotype was obtained from a human donor with ulcerative colitis or Crohn's disease, or a healthy co-twin of an affected twin (not recorded which). CDR3 sequence reads: CASREQGSYTEAFF.